This TCR beta chain appears in the sequencing data of a study of graft-versus-host responses after intestinal transplantation. Notes on the study in general: Recipient marrow contained GvH clones, some of which appeared first in ileum or blood. Elevated graft-versus-host to host-versus-graft clonal ratios in allografts were recorded for patients with graft-donor T cell macrochimerism.

Germline CDR1 and CDR2: SEHNR and FQNEAQ (reference sequence). This CDR3 comprises 14 residues. Trimming cost V 6 bases and J 7 bases, with 13 bases left between them. Points on this clone: Its antigen is unknown.

The protocol was immunoSEQ multiplex PCR, while the TCRdb copy is restricted to in-frame clones and leaves out a portion. The repertoire has approximately 97,000 clones, 91% of them found once; the top ten carry roughly 0.2%. The sequencing used unstimulated CD4+ T cells sorted from spleen or lymph node cells, collected before transplant. This receptor was taken from a human donor who was the organ donor for an intestinal transplant. V and J are TRBV7-9 and TRBJ1-6, with D possibly being TRBD1 (5 bases). CDR3 bases: TGTGCCAGCAGTCGACAGAGTGGAAATTCACCCCTCCACTTT. Residues: CASSRQSGNSPLHF.